The following is a T cell receptor beta chain sequence with its context. This sample was taken from a study of blood T cell repertoires in COVID-19. Overall study: Donors in the United States, Italy and Spain gave samples during acute or convalescent COVID-19. PBMCs, B-cell-depleted T cells, or T cells provided the cDNA or gDNA that made up the material.

The authors' processing: Estimation of nucleated cell counts relied on the amplification of reference gene primers. Generated by immunoSEQ multiplex PCR, the TCRdb table keeps only in-frame clones and is missing some. V and J calls and clone size are given by that table; D and trimming were obtained from the DNA. The table has fewer than 150,000 clones, about 87% seen once. The CDR3 has 13 amino acids. V dropped 4 bases and J dropped 4; count of bases not matched to a gene: 4. Per germline, CDR1 SGHNT and CDR2 YYREEE (reference sequence). Sample: peripheral blood. The TCR sequence derives from a woman aged 60 to 75 with acute or convalescent COVID-19. The rearrangement joins TRBV5-4 to TRBJ1-2; TRBD1 agrees at 7 bases. The DNA of the CDR3 is TGTGCCAGCAGCCCTCAGGGGGGCTATGGCTACACCTTC. This translates into CASSPQGGYGYTF.